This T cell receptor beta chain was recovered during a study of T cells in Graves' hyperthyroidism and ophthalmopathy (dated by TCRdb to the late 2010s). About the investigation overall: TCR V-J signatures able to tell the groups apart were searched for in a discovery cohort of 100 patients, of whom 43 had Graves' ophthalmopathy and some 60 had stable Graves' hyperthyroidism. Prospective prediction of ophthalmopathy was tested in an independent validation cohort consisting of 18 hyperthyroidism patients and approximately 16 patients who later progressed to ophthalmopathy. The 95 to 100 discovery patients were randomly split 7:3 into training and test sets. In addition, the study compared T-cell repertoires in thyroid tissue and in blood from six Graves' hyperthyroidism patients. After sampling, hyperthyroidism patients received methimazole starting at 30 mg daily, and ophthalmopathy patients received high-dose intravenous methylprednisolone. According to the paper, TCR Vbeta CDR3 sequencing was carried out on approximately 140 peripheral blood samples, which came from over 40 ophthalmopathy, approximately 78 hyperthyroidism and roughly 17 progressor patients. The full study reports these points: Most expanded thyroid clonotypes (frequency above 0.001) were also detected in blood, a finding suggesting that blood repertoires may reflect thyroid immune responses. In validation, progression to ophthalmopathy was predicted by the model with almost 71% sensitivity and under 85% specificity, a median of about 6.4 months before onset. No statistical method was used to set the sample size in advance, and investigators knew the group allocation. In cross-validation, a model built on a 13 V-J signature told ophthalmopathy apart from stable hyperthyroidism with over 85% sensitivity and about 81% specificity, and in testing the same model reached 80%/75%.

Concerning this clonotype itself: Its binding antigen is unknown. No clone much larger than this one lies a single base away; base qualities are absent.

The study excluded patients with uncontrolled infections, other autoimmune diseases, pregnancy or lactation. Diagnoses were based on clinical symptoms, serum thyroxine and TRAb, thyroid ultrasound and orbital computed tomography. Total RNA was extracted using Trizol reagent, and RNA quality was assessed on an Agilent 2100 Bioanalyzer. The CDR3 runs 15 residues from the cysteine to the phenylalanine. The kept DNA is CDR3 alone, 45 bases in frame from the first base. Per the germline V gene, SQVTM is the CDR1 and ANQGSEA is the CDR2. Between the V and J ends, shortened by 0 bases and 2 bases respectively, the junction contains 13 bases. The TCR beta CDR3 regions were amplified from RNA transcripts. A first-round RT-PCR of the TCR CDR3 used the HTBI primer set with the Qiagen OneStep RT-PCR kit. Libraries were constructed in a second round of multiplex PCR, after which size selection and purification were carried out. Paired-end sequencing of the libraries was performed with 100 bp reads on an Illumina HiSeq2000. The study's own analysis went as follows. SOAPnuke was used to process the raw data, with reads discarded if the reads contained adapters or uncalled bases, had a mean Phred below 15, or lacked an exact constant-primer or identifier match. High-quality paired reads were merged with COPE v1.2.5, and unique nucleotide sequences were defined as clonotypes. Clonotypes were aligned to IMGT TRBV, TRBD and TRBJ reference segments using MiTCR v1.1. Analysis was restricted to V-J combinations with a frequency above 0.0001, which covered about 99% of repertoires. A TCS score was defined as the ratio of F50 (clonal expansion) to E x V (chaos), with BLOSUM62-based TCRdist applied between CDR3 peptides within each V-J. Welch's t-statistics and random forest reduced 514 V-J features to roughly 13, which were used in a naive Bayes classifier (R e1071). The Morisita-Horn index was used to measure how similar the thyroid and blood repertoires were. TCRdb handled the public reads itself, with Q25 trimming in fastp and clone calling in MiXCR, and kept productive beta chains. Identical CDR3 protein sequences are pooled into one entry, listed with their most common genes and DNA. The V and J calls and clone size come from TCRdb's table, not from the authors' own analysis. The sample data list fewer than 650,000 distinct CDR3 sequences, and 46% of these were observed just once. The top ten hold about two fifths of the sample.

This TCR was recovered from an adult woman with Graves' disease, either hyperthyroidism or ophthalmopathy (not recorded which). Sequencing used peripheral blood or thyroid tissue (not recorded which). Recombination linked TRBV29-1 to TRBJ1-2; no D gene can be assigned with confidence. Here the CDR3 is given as CSVEDHGRGNYGYTF. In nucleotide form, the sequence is TGCAGCGTTGAAGATCACGGCAGAGGAAACTATGGCTACACCTTC.